This TCR beta chain was recovered during a study of blood T cell repertoires in COVID-19. Whole-study context: Specimens from acute and convalescent COVID-19 originated in the United States, Italy and Spain. From T cells, B-cell-depleted T cells, or PBMCs came the material, which was cDNA or gDNA.

Germline CDR1 and CDR2: LGHDT and YNNKEL (reference sequence). The V gene lost 3 bases and the J gene lost 4 bases, with 12 bases spanning the gap. The CDR3 has 14 amino acids. In the source study's methods: Amplification of reference gene primers provided the estimated nucleated cell counts. TCRdb's copy holds only in-frame clones and misses some; the assay was immunoSEQ multiplex PCR. Clone size and the V and J calls come from that table; the DNA yielded D and trimming. The sample has 200,000 or so clones; roughly nine tenths are singletons. The receptor was isolated from a woman aged 70-85 years with acute or convalescent COVID-19. V is TRBV3-1 (or the pseudogene TRBV3-2) and J is TRBJ1-1; possibly TRBD1 for D (6 bases). Sequencing was done on a sample of peripheral blood. CDR3 amino acids: CASSHGQKGTEAFF. The CDR3 DNA is TGTGCCAGCAGCCACGGACAGAAGGGCACTGAAGCTTTCTTT.